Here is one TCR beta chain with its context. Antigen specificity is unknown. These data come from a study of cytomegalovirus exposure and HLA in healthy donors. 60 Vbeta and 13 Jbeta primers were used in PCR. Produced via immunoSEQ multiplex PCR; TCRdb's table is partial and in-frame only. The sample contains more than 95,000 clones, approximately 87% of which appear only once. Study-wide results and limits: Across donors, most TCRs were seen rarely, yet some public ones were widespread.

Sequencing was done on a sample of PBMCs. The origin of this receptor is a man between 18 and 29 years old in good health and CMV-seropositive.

CDR3 sequence: CATTPTGLNEQYF. The DNA of the CDR3 is TGTGCCACCACGCCGACAGGATTAAACGAGCAGTACTTC. This sequence joins TRBV2 and TRBJ2-7; maybe TRBD1 (6 bases). V dropped 10 bases and J dropped 5 bases, with 18 bases sitting between them. The CDR3 has 13 residues. The V gene's germline CDR1 is SNHLY and CDR2 FYNNEI.